Sequencing of this T cell receptor beta chain was carried out in a study of cytomegalovirus exposure and HLA in healthy donors. Study-wide results and caveats: Later on, an analysis tied around 17,000 TCR beta sequences to HLA alleles at 0.05 false discovery rate.

From germline, CDR1 is SGHVS and CDR2 FNYEAQ. V was pared by 2 bases and J by 5 bases, with 16 bases between. This CDR3 contains 15 residues. Turning to this clone: The antigen is not known.

PCR used 60 Vbeta primers and 13 Jbeta primers. Clones were sequenced by immunoSEQ multiplex PCR, and TCRdb holds only the in-frame ones, with some missing. The repertoire has roughly 110,000 clones, approximately 80% of them found once; the top ten carry about 0.92%. At collection, donors were nominally healthy, but unrecorded immune exposures were probable. The sequencing sample was made of PBMCs. The rearrangement links TRBV7-6 to TRBJ2-7, with a possible D match to TRBD1 (6 bases). This clonotype originated in a woman aged 25 to 39 in good health and CMV-seronegative. The CDR3 here is CASSLKQGPLDEQYF. DNA of the CDR3: TGTGCCAGCAGCTTAAAACAGGGACCTTTGGACGAGCAGTACTTC.